Each of the 15 T cell receptor beta chains below was sequenced from the same sample in a study of blood T cell repertoires in COVID-19. TCRdb keeps only in-frame clones here, not all; method: immunoSEQ multiplex PCR. This sample has 90,000 to 120,000 clones, with roughly nine tenths found just once. The specimen was peripheral blood. The receptors derive from a woman of 80 years or more with acute or convalescent COVID-19.

The chain couples TRBV12-3 or TRBV12-4 to TRBJ1-1; 8 positions agree with TRBD1. With 5 bases clipped from V and 7 bases from J, the junction kept 6 bases outside the gene matches. The CDR3 contains 13 residues. CDR3: CASSPDRANEAFF. DNA for the CDR3: TGTGCCAGCAGTCCGGACAGGGCAAATGAAGCTTTCTTT.

DNA of the CDR3: TGTGCCACCAGCAGAGACCGGACAGCCATCTATAATTCACCCCTCCACTTT. This gives the protein CATSRDRTAIYNSPLHF. The rearrangement uses TRBV15 and TRBJ1-6; TRBD1 is a possible D gene (6 bases). Germline assignment: CDR1 LNHNV and CDR2 YYDKDF (reference sequence). Between the trimmed V and J ends, which lost 0 bases and 3 bases, there was a span of 12 bases. The CDR3 contains 17 residues.

The chain employs TRBV30 and TRBJ1-6, with D maybe TRBD1 (6 bases). Between the trimmed V and J ends, which lost 4 bases and 6 bases, there was a span of 16 bases. CDR1 is GTSNPN and CDR2 is SVGIG in the germline V gene (reference sequence). The CDR3 has 15 amino acids. The CDR3 bases are TGTGCCTGGACAGTAAACCTCAGGGGTAATTCACCCCTCCACTTT. It translates to CAWTVNLRGNSPLHF. Variable domain in full (rest from reference TRBV30 and TRBJ1-6): SQTIHQWPATLVQPVGSPLSLECTVEGTSNPNLYWYRQAAGRGLQLLFYSVGIGQISSEVPQNLSASRPQDRQFILSSKKLLLSDSGFYLCAWTVNLRGNSPLHFGNGTRLTVT.

The V and J genes are TRBV4-3 and TRBJ2-7; 9 bases are shared with TRBD2. The V gene end was trimmed by 1 base and the J gene end by 6 bases; junction bases not matched to a gene: 4. The CDR3 loop spans 14 amino acids. CDR1 is LGHNA, CDR2 YSLEER, per germline. CDR3 nucleotides: TGCGCCAGCAGCCAAGGGTTAGCGGGGGTCGAGCAGTACTTC. This translates into CASSQGLAGVEQYF.

The chain combines TRBV5-1 with TRBJ2-5, with TRBD1 matching over 8 bases. V trimming: 0 bases; J trimming: 3 bases; junction bases outside the gene matches: 19. The germline gives CDR1 SGHRS, CDR2 YFSETQ. The CDR3 is made up of 20 amino acids. The CDR3 coding sequence is TGCGCCAGCAGCTTGGGGCAGGGGGCTAACCTGGTCCGCCGAAAAGAGACCCAGTACTTC. This translates into CASSLGQGANLVRRKETQYF. Full variable domain (missing parts from reference TRBV5-1 and TRBJ2-5): KAGVTQTPRYLIKTRGQQVTLSCSPISGHRSVSWYQQTPGQGLQFLFEYFSETQRNKGNFPGRFSGRQFSNSRSEMNVSTLELGDSALYLCASSLGQGANLVRRKETQYFGPGTRLLVL.

The gene calls are TRBV5-8 and TRBJ2-7, with 7 bases that match TRBD2. This CDR3 contains 15 residues. V was pared by 4 bases and J by 2 bases, with 9 bases of the junction left unmatched. Germline V gene lookup returns CDR1 SGHTS and CDR2 YDEGEE. The CDR3 loop reads CASSPKGRGAYEQYF. The CDR3 region has the DNA TGTGCCAGCAGCCCTAAAGGACGGGGGGCCTACGAGCAGTACTTC. The variable domain in full, completed from reference TRBV5-8 and TRBJ2-7, reads EAGVTQSPTHLIKTRGQQATLRCSPISGHTSVYWYQQALGLGLQFLLWYDEGEERNRGNFPPRFSGRQFPNYSSELNVNALELEDSALYLCASSPKGRGAYEQYFGPGTRLTVT.

The gene calls are TRBV4-3 and TRBJ1-5; D is unresolved. Germline CDR1 reads LGHNA; CDR2 reads YSLEER. Trimming shortened V by 0 bases and J by 6 bases, and 18 bases separated the two germline ends. CDR3 size: 17 residues. CDR3 sequence: CASSQDPPGSYGQPQHF. CDR3 in DNA: TGCGCCAGCAGCCAAGATCCCCCGGGGTCGTACGGTCAGCCCCAGCATTTT.

CDR3 residues: CASSLERGQGGYTF. The CDR3 nucleotides are TGTGCCAGCAGCTTAGAAAGGGGGCAGGGTGGCTACACCTTC. The J gene is TRBJ1-2, the V gene TRBV11-2; 7 bases are shared with TRBD1. There are 14 residues in the CDR3. Germline assignment: CDR1 SGHAT and CDR2 FQNNGV. Trimming cost V 0 bases and J 7 bases; bases outside gene matches: 5. Drawing the rest from reference TRBV11-2 and TRBJ1-2, the complete variable domain is EAGVAQSPRYKIIEKRQSVAFWCNPISGHATLYWYQQILGQGPKLLIQFQNNGVVDDSQLPKDRFSAERLKGVDSTLKIQPAKLEDSAVYLCASSLERGQGGYTFGSGTRLTVV.

The V and J genes are TRBV5-4 and TRBJ2-5, with a possible D match to TRBD2 (7 bases). V dropped 0 bases and J dropped 4 bases, with 13 bases sitting between them. The CDR3 runs 15 residues. Looked up from germline, CDR1 is SGHNT and CDR2 is YYREEE (reference sequence). The CDR3 nucleotides read TGTGCCAGCAGCTTGGAGTGGGGGGGCGGAGAGACCCAGTACTTC. Its translation: CASSLEWGGGETQYF. The full variable domain, completed using reference TRBV5-4 and TRBJ2-5, is ETGVTQSPTHLIKTRGQQVTLRCSSQSGHNTVSWYQQALGQGPQFIFQYYREEENGRGNFPPRFSGLQFPNYSSELNVNALELDDSALYLCASSLEWGGGETQYFGPGTRLLVL.

The gene calls are TRBV10-2 and TRBJ2-3; 9 positions agree with TRBD1. The CDR3 consists of 11 residues. Trimming at V came to 8 bases and at J to 9 bases, leaving 3 bases not matched to a gene. CDR1 WSHSY and CDR2 SAAADI come from the germline V gene. The CDR3 reads CASGGQGTQYF. In DNA, the CDR3 is TGCGCCAGCGGAGGACAGGGGACGCAGTATTTT.

This chain joins TRBV7-9 and TRBJ2-7; 9 bases are a match to TRBD2. Germline lookup yields CDR1 SEHNR and CDR2 FQNEAQ (reference sequence). The CDR3 has 12 amino acids. V lost 4 bases, J lost 13 bases, and 8 bases stayed unmatched. CDR3 nucleotide sequence: TGTGCCAGCAGCTCCTCAGCGGGGGGAACCTACTTC. Its translation is CASSSSAGGTYF.

This chain connects TRBV28 to TRBJ1-1; the D gene is possibly TRBD1 (5 bases). V was clipped by 6 bases and J by 2 bases, with 13 bases between them. The CDR3 runs 14 residues. The V gene's germline CDR1 is MDHEN and CDR2 SYDVKM. The CDR3 loop is CASRIRDFNTEAFF. The CDR3 coding sequence is TGTGCCAGCAGAATCCGGGACTTCAACACTGAAGCTTTCTTT.

J is TRBJ2-1 and V is TRBV6-5, with D possibly being TRBD2 (5 bases). V lost 0 bases and J lost 5, with 5 bases in between. This CDR3 spans 13 amino acids. The germline gives CDR1 MNHEY, CDR2 SVGAGI. The CDR3 sequence: CASSYSRDNEQFF. The CDR3 coding sequence is TGTGCCAGCAGTTACTCGAGGGACAATGAGCAGTTCTTC.

The rearrangement uses TRBV10-3 and TRBJ1-4; 9 bases match TRBD1. The ends lost 2 bases at V and 7 bases at J; junction bases unmatched: 8. This CDR3 has 16 residues. CDR1 and CDR2 (germline): ENHRY, SYGVKD. CDR3 sequence (DNA): TGTGCCATCAGTGAGGCGCCGGGACAGGGAGTTGAAAAACTGTTTTTT. Its translation: CAISEAPGQGVEKLFF.

This rearrangement joins TRBV4-1 to TRBJ1-3; the D is unclear. The CDR3 is 17 amino acids. Trimming took off 0 bases at V and 0 bases at J, with 12 bases between the two ends. The germline CDR1 and CDR2 sequences are MGHRA and YSYEKL. CDR3 amino acids: CASSQEAAGSSGNTIYF. CDR3 sequence (DNA): TGCGCCAGCAGCCAAGAGGCCGCGGGATCCTCTGGAAACACCATATATTTT.